This T cell receptor (beta chain) emerged from a study of human T cells and chemical hapten exposure. This clonotype was seen many times. Germline V gives CDR1 SEHNR, CDR2 FQNEAQ (reference sequence). The CDR3 contains 15 residues. The J segment lost 9 bases and the V segment lost 1 base, leaving 4 bases of the junction unmatched. Time point indicated: patch test 3, about 24 weeks after DPC sensitization. Treatment indicated: therapeutic diphenylcyclopropenone sensitization with weekly scalp DPC. TCRdb independently ran MiXCR on the RACE reads; one entry per CDR3 protein. The table lists roughly 90,000 distinct CDR3 sequences, approximately 11% of them singletons.

Sequencing was performed on whole blood, taken in connection with sensitization to the hapten diphenylcyclopropenone (DPC). This clonotype was obtained from a woman in her 30s with alopecia areata. Some clones in this sample may be carry-over from other donors' samples. The chain recombines TRBV7-9 with TRBJ1-6; 9 positions agree with TRBD1. DNA of the CDR3: TGTGCCAGCAGCTTAGGGGACAGGGAGGCTTCACCCCTCCACTTT. Its protein is CASSLGDREASPLHF.